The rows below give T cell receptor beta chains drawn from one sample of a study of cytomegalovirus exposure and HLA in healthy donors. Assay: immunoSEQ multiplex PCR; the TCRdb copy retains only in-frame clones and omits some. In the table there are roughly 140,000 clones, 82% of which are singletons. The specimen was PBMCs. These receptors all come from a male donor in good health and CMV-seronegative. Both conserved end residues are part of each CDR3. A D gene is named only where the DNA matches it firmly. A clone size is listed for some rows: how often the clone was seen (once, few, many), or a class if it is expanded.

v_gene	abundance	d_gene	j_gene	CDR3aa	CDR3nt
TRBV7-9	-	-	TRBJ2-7	CASSGGALAYSYEQYF	TGTGCCAGCAGCGGGGGGGCCCTAGCCTACTCCTACGAGCAGTACTTC
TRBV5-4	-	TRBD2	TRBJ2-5	CASSLAGAVETQYF	TGTGCCAGCAGCTTAGCGGGAGCGGTAGAGACCCAGTACTTC
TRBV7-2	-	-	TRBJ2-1	CASSLGASGLYNEQFF	TGTGCCAGCAGCTTAGGAGCGAGCGGGCTCTACAATGAGCAGTTCTTC
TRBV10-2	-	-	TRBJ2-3	CASRDPRASWRNTDTQYF	TGCGCCAGCAGAGATCCTCGGGCTAGTTGGAGGAACACAGATACGCAGTATTTT
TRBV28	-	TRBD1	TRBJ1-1	CASSLMDRAHTEAFF	TGTGCCAGCAGTTTAATGGACAGGGCGCACACTGAAGCTTTCTTT
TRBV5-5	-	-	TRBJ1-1	CASSRPLATEAFF	TGTGCCAGCAGCCGTCCCCTGGCCACTGAAGCTTTCTTT
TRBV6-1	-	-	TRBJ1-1	CASTGWGDYTEAFF	TGTGCCAGCACCGGGTGGGGGGATTACACTGAAGCTTTCTTT
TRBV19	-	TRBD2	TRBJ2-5	CATDMGALAGGRETQYF	TGTGCCACCGATATGGGGGCACTAGCGGGAGGGCGTGAGACCCAGTACTTC
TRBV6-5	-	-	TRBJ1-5	CASSYPPAGPQHF	TGTGCCAGCAGTTACCCCCCGGCGGGGCCCCAGCATTTT
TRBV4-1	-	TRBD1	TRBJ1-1	CASSPPGQGGTEAFF	TGCGCCAGCAGCCCTCCGGGACAGGGCGGGACTGAAGCTTTCTTT
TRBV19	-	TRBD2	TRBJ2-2	CASRPSGSGGELFF	TGTGCCAGTAGACCAAGCGGGAGTGGCGGGGAGCTGTTTTTT
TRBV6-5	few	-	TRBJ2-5	CASSLSGPKLQETQYF	TGTGCCAGCAGTTTGAGTGGGCCGAAACTCCAAGAGACCCAGTACTTC
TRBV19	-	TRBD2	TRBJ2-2	CASSPGLASPRELFF	TGTGCCAGTAGCCCGGGACTAGCGTCTCCCCGGGAGCTGTTTTTT
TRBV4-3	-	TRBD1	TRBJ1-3	CASSKGDREDTIYF	TGCGCCAGCTCTAAAGGGGACAGGGAGGACACCATATATTTT
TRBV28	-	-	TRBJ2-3	CASSLRSGVGADTQYF	TGTGCCAGCAGTTTAAGGAGTGGGGTGGGAGCAGATACGCAGTATTTT
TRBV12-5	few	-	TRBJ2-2	CASGPPGVGGNTGELFF	TGTGCTAGTGGACCCCCGGGTGTGGGAGGCAACACCGGGGAGCTGTTTTTT
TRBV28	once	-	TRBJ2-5	CASSLRGSYQETQYF	TGTGCCAGCAGTTTGCGTGGGAGCTACCAAGAGACCCAGTACTTC
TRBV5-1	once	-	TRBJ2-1	CASSLSHIATGSLGFF	TGCGCCAGCAGCTTGTCACATATCGCTACAGGGTCCCTAGGGTTCTTC
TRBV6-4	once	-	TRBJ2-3	CASSGGHTDTQYF	TGTGCCAGCTCGGGGGGACACACAGATACGCAGTATTTT
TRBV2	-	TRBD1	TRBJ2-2	CASRLGQANTGELFF	TGTGCCAGCAGGTTGGGACAGGCGAACACCGGGGAGCTGTTTTTT
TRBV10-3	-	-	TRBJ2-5	CAISESDSRETQYF	TGTGCCATCAGTGAGTCGGACAGTAGGGAGACCCAGTACTTC
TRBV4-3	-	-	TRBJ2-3	CASSQEEAVADITDTQYF	TGCGCCAGCAGCCAAGAGGAGGCAGTGGCGGATATCACAGATACGCAGTATTTT
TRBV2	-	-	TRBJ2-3	CASSDFDRRHADTQYF	TGTGCCAGCAGTGATTTTGACAGGCGGCACGCAGATACGCAGTATTTT
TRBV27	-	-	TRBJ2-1	CASSLTPGHEQFF	TGTGCCAGCAGTTTGACCCCAGGCCATGAGCAGTTCTTC
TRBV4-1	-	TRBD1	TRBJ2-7	CASSQDYGTGYEQYF	TGCGCCAGCAGCCAAGATTACGGGACAGGCTACGAGCAGTACTTC
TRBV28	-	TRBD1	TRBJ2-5	CASTTGAQKTQYF	TGTGCCAGCACAACAGGGGCCCAAAAGACCCAGTACTTC